This T cell receptor (beta chain) was sequenced during a study of CXCR3-negative and CXCR3-positive naive CD8 T cells. Study conclusions and caveats: CXCR3-negative and CXCR3-positive naive cells shared comparable TRBV-TRBJ usage, but memory cells did not. CXCR3-expressing naive cells carried TRB CDR3s more hydrophobic than those of CXCR3-negative naive cells.

5' RACE that incorporated UMI labels was used to prepare the TRB cDNA libraries. Reanalyzing the 5' RACE reads, TCRdb keeps one entry per CDR3 protein, without DNA. The record lists about 84,000 distinct CDR3 sequences, of which the ten most abundant hold roughly 0.59%. Regarding this clonotype: Its antigen remains unknown.

Germline assignment: CDR1 SEHNR and CDR2 FQNEAQ (reference sequence). CDR3 length equals 13 residues. The chain uses TRBV7-9 and TRBJ2-5. The receptor comes from a human donor in good health. Some clones in this sample may be carry-over from other donors' samples. The sample was naive CXCR3+ CD8+ T cells from blood. Documented subset: CD45RO-CCR7+CD27+CD95- naive CD8+ T cells expressing CXCR3 (TNR3+). The CDR3 is CASSLSGRETQYF.